This T cell receptor beta chain comes out of a study of shared clonotypes between healthy human individuals (dated by TCRdb to 2020 to 2022). As for the study more broadly: The cohort comprised two women and a few men aged 18 to 49 years. To increase sequencing depth and limit assay-specific biases, different laboratories used diverse techniques to prepare libraries and sequence TCR repertoires. Between about 0.8 and 9 billion PBMCs per donor were obtained by leukapheresis. The study deeply sequenced blood TCR repertoires of about five healthy adults to estimate repertoire size and the extent of clonotype sharing between individuals. What the research found in general, with its limitations: The genetic and exposure-history diversity represented was limited by the small number of donors. Pairwise subsampling led to the expectation that sequencing depth would affect the degree of clonotype sharing among donors. Only blood was sampled, and tissue TCR repertoires likely differ from those in blood.

V lost 0 bases and J lost 2 bases; the stretch between them is 7 bases long. The CDR3 spans 13 residues, from the cysteine through the phenylalanine. Only the CDR3 DNA stays, 39 bases, in frame from base 1. For CDR1 and CDR2, the germline V gene (reference sequence) lists GTSNPN and SVGIG. Using the deep immunoSEQ assay, multiplex PCR amplified TCR CDR3 regions from genomic DNA. For each cell subset, the extracted genomic DNA was distributed evenly across all wells of several immunoSEQ 96-well plates, and each plate served as one replicate. Each replicate PCR for unsorted PBMC received approximately 300 ng genomic DNA, equal to 25,000 to 30,000 T cell genomes. Unsorted PBMC genomic DNA was sequenced across ten immunoSEQ deep assay plates. The purified libraries were quantified using a Qubit 3.0 fluorometer, sized with a Bioanalyzer 2100, and then quantified again using the KAPA Library Quantification kit. Every immunoSEQ 96-well plate was sequenced on a separate single-read 150-cycle Illumina NextSeq 550 flow cell. The published analysis was carried out like this. Because the immunoSEQ output included only junctional sequences and no quality scores, the filtering could not be the same as the filtering used for full-length reads. To assign V/J genes and CDR3, sequences were annotated using PyIR, a Python wrapper for IgBLAST v1.9, with IMGT germline references. Reads were removed for weak V/J assignments (E-value above 1e-6), missing CDR3, stop codons, out-of-frame junctions, or ambiguous translated residues. V3J clonotypes were defined by identical inferred V gene, J gene, and CDR3 amino acid sequence. Percentage overlap between repertoires was computed as shared unique clonotypes divided by the size of the smaller repertoire. Three approaches were used to assess repertoire richness: RTK rarefaction, the Chao1 estimator, and Recon v2.1 estimates of unobserved clonotypes. TCRdb re-hosts the immuneACCESS table, in-frame sequences only. Its copies lack some clones; in the studies checked, an unresolved V gene accounts for under half of them, and the cause for the rest is not known. V and J calls and clone size follow that table, whereas D and trimming were derived from the DNA. The sample table records about 490,000 clones; 76% of these occur just once. Together, the top ten hold 10% to 15% of the sample.

The donors were healthy, HIV-negative adults who had no recently reported acute infections or vaccinations. Only Caucasian adults living in Nashville, Tennessee, USA were represented among the donors. For unsorted samples, around 90 million PBMCs were counted, and genomic DNA was extracted using the QIAamp DNA Blood Mini kit. Blood was collected by leukapheresis, and PBMCs were isolated by Ficoll-Histopaque density gradient centrifugation and then cryopreserved in liquid nitrogen vapor phase. This clone was seen a handful of times. This clone's antigen is unknown. The sample holds no much larger clone one base away, and base qualities are not on file. The same CDR3 is also encoded by other DNA sequences in this sample.

The sample taken for sequencing was PBMCs. This sequence was found in a woman in her forties in good health. Some clones in this sample may be carry-over from other donors' samples. The rearrangement joined TRBV30 to TRBJ2-5; matching of 5 bases hints at TRBD2 as the D gene. The nucleotides are TGTGCCTGGAGTGTGGGAGCTCAAGAGACCCAGTACTTC. Its protein reads: CAWSVGAQETQYF.